Listed below are T cell receptor beta chains from one sample, sequenced in a study of metastatic and nonmetastatic thyroid tumors. TCRdb re-called clones from the PCR reads using MiXCR. The table shows 35,000 to 40,000 clones, with about 26% occurring only once. Material for sequencing was blood. The receptors were sampled from a male donor with papillary thyroid cancer or a benign thyroid nodule (not recorded which). Some clones in this sample may be carry-over from other donors' samples. Both conserved end residues are part of each CDR3. The order of the fields is clone size, D gene, V gene, J gene, CDR3 protein, CDR3 DNA. A D gene is named only where the DNA matches it firmly. Only part of the rows carry a size: once, few, many, or a class if the clone is expanded.

few	TRBD2	TRBV28	TRBJ2-1	CASSLSIDLAGGPYNEQFF	TGTGCCAGCAGTTTATCTATAGACTTAGCGGGAGGGCCTTACAATGAGCAGTTCTTC
few	.	TRBV27	TRBJ2-5	CASKTSGEETQYF	TGTGCCAGCAAAACTTCGGGAGAAGAGACCCAGTACTTC
many	.	TRBV3-1	TRBJ2-6	CASSPRATGANVLTF	TGTGCCAGCAGCCCCAGGGCCACTGGGGCCAACGTCCTGACTTTC
few	.	TRBV2	TRBJ2-2	CASRAAGELFF	TGTGCCAGCCGGGCCGCCGGGGAGCTGTTTTTT
.	TRBD1	TRBV18	TRBJ1-2	CASSPPTGVDGYTF	TGTGCCAGCTCACCGCCGACAGGGGTTGATGGCTACACCTTC
few	TRBD1	TRBV24-1	TRBJ2-2	CATSGPDRDGTGELFF	TGTGCCACCAGTGGCCCGGACAGGGACGGCACCGGGGAGCTGTTTTTT
few	TRBD1	TRBV19	TRBJ1-4	CASSMNRGFNEKLFF	TGTGCCAGTAGTATGAACAGGGGGTTTAATGAAAAACTGTTTTTT
many	TRBD1	TRBV30	TRBJ1-1	CAGGDRENTEAFF	TGTGCCGGGGGGGACAGGGAAAACACTGAAGCTTTCTTT
.	TRBD1	TRBV12-3/TRBV12-4	TRBJ1-6	CASRSAGGLFRYNSPLHF	TGTGCCAGCAGATCGGCAGGGGGATTATTTCGGTATAATTCACCCCTCCACTTT
few	TRBD2	TRBV19	TRBJ2-2	CASSGGSRAGELFF	TGTGCCAGTAGCGGCGGGAGTAGGGCCGGGGAGCTGTTTTTT
.	.	TRBV11-3	TRBJ2-3	CASSLGRAVIALSTDTQYF	TGTGCCAGCAGCTTAGGCAGGGCGGTAATAGCCCTTAGCACAGATACGCAGTATTTT
many	TRBD2	TRBV4-1	TRBJ2-3	CASSLTQGAGPTDTQYF	TGCGCCAGCAGCCTCACCCAAGGAGCGGGACCCACAGATACGCAGTATTTT
.	.	TRBV20-1	TRBJ1-2	CSARDGQDYGYTF	TGCAGTGCTAGAGATGGACAAGACTATGGCTACACCTTC
.	.	TRBV11-3	TRBJ1-1	CASSKEAGVVQAFF	TGTGCCAGCAGCAAGGAGGCAGGGGTGGTCCAAGCTTTCTTT
.	TRBD2	TRBV11-1	TRBJ2-1	CASSRTTSGSDEQFF	TGTGCCAGCAGCCGGACGACTAGCGGGAGCGATGAGCAGTTCTTC
many	.	TRBV12-3/TRBV12-4	TRBJ1-4	CASSAIGIRVGNEKLFF	TGTGCCAGCAGTGCCATCGGAATTAGGGTGGGGAATGAAAAACTGTTTTTT
.	.	TRBV24-1	TRBJ2-7	CATSSGPEIYEQYF	TGTGCCACCAGTTCGGGACCGGAGATCTACGAGCAGTACTTC
many	TRBD1	TRBV6-1	TRBJ1-4	CASSGGRGQPATNEKLFF	TGTGCCAGCAGTGGGGGAAGGGGGCAGCCCGCAACTAATGAAAAACTGTTTTTT
.	TRBD2	TRBV7-8	TRBJ2-7	CASSLEALAGAEQYF	TGTGCCAGCAGCTTAGAAGCTCTAGCGGGAGCTGAGCAGTACTTC
medium-sized	TRBD1	TRBV20-1	TRBJ1-1	CSAREDRATEAFF	TGCAGTGCTAGAGAGGACAGGGCCACTGAAGCTTTCTTT
.	TRBD2	TRBV3-1	TRBJ2-1	CASSQDWLAGYNEQFF	TGTGCCAGCAGCCAAGATTGGCTAGCGGGCTACAATGAGCAGTTCTTC
.	.	TRBV28	TRBJ1-5	CASTLWLEGGDSNQPQHF	TGTGCCAGCACCCTTTGGCTGGAGGGGGGGGATAGCAATCAGCCCCAGCATTTT
many	TRBD1	TRBV3-1	TRBJ1-3	CASSQGLGQIDSGNTIYF	TGTGCCAGCAGCCAGGGTTTGGGACAGATAGACTCTGGAAACACCATATATTTT
many	.	TRBV3-1	TRBJ2-7	CASSERSYEQYF	TGTGCCAGCAGCGAGAGATCCTACGAGCAGTACTTC
.	TRBD2	TRBV20-1	TRBJ2-1	CSARDSTSGVNEQFF	TGCAGTGCTAGAGATAGCACTAGCGGGGTAAATGAGCAGTTCTTC
many	TRBD2	TRBV4-2	TRBJ2-1	CASSQGSGDYNEQFF	TGTGCCAGCAGCCAGGGAAGCGGGGACTACAATGAGCAGTTCTTC
many	.	TRBV20-1	TRBJ2-7	CSHKARSSYEQYF	TGCAGTCATAAGGCCAGGAGCTCCTACGAGCAGTACTTC
few	.	TRBV27	TRBJ2-7	CASSPGRMAYEQYF	TGTGCCAGCAGCCCCGGCCGGATGGCCTACGAGCAGTACTTC